This T cell receptor beta chain appears in the sequencing data of a study of cytomegalovirus exposure and HLA in healthy donors. Study summary: There were 85 million or so unique TCRs (from HLA-typed donors) in an early data release. Study findings and constraints: Indistinguishable V segments, including TRBV6-2 and TRBV6-3, were excluded. Association with HLA alleles at 0.05 false discovery rate was found for 16,951 TCR beta sequences in a later analysis.

The PCR made use of 60 Vbeta and 13 Jbeta primers. Clones were read by immunoSEQ multiplex PCR, and TCRdb kept only the in-frame ones, dropping some. Here the sample table reports 30,000 to 35,000 clones. This CDR3 is built from 15 residues. Germline-derived CDR1 and CDR2 are SGHRS and YFSETQ. V was clipped by 0 bases and J by 5 bases; unmatched bases: 2. Of note for this clone: The antigen remains undetermined.

The receptor was derived from a woman between 40 and 50 years old in good health and CMV-seropositive. Sequencing was done on a sample of PBMCs. V is TRBV5-1 and J is TRBJ2-1; 10 bases fit TRBD2. CDR3 loop: CASSLEGTSDNEQFF. The CDR3 region has the DNA TGCGCCAGCAGCTTGGAGGGGACTAGCGACAATGAGCAGTTCTTC. The full variable domain, in which reference TRBV5-1 and TRBJ2-1 provide the parts outside the CDR3, is KAGVTQTPRYLIKTRGQQVTLSCSPISGHRSVSWYQQTPGQGLQFLFEYFSETQRNKGNFPGRFSGRQFSNSRSEMNVSTLELGDSALYLCASSLEGTSDNEQFFGPGTRLTVL.